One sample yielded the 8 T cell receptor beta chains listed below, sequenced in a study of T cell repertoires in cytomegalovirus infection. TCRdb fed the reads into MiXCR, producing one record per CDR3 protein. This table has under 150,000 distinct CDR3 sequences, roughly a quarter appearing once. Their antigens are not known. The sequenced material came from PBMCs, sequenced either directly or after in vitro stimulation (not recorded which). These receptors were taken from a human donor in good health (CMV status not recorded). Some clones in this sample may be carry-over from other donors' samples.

The CDR3 here is CASSPDRSGTEAFF. The CDR3 coding sequence is TGTGCCAGTAGTCCGGACAGGTCGGGGACTGAAGCTTTCTTT. The V call is TRBV19, the J call TRBJ1-1, with 7 nucleotides matching TRBD1. Germline loops: CDR1 LNHDA, CDR2 SQIVND (reference sequence). CDR3 size: 14 residues. With 5 bases clipped from V and 5 bases from J, the junction kept 8 bases outside the gene matches.

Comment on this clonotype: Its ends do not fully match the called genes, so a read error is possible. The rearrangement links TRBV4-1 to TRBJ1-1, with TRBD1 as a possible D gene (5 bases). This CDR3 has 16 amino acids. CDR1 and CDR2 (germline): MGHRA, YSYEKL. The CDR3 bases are TGTGCCAGCAGCCAAGTCGTGTCCTTCGGGGGCACTGAAGCTTTCTTT. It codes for CASSQVVSFGGTEAFF.

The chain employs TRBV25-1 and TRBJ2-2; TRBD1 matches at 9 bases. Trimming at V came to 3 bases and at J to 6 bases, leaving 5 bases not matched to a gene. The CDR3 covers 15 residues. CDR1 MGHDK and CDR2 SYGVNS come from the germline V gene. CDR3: CASSDQDRGAGELFF. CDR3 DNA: TGTGCCAGCAGTGACCAGGACAGGGGAGCCGGGGAGCTGTTTTTT.

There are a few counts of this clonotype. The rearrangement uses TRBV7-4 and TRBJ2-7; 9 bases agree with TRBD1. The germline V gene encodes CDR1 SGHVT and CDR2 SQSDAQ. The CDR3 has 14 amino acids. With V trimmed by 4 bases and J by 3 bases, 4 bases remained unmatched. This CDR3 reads CASSYGTGNYEQYF. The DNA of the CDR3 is TGTGCCAGCAGCTATGGGACAGGGAACTACGAGCAGTACTTC.

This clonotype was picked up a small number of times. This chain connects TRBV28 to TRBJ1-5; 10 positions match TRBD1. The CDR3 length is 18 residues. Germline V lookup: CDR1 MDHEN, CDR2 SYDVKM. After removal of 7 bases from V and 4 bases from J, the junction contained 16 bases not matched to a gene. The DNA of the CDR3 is TGTGCCAGCACCTTCGACAGGGGGCGCGTTAAAATGAATCAGCCCCAGCATTTT. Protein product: CASTFDRGRVKMNQPQHF. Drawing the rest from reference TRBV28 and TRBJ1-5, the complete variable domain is DVKVTQSSRYLVKRTGEKVFLECVQDMDHENMFWYRQDPGLGLRLIYFSYDVKMKEKGDIPEGYSVSREKKERFSLILESASTNQTSMYLCASTFDRGRVKMNQPQHFGDGTRLSIL.

CDR3 DNA sequence: TGTGCCAGCAGGATGGAGACCCAGTACTTC. As protein: CASRMETQYF. This rearrangement joins TRBV2 to TRBJ2-5; no firm D call. CDR1 is SNHLY and CDR2 is FYNNEI in the germline V gene. Trimming cost V 6 bases and J 5 bases, with 4 bases left between them. This CDR3 is 10 amino acids long. The variable domain in full, with the rest retrieved from reference TRBV2 and TRBJ2-5, is EPEVTQTPSHQVTQMGQEVILRCVPISNHLYFYWYRQILGQKVEFLVSFYNNEISEKSEIFDDQFSVERPDGSNFTLKIRSTKLEDSAMYFCASRMETQYFGPGTRLLVL.

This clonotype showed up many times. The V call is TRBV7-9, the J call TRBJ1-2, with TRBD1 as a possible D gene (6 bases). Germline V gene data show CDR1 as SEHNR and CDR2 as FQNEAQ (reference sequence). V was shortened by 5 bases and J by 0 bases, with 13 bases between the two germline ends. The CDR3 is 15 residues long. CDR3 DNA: TGTGCCAGCAGCCGTTCCGGGACAACTAACTATGGCTACACCTTC. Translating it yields CASSRSGTTNYGYTF.

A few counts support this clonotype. The CDR3 DNA sequence: TGTGCCAGCAGTTACCCTGTCGTCTTTCGGCCAAACTATGGCTACACCTTC. Translation: CASSYPVVFRPNYGYTF. The chain recombines TRBV6-2 or TRBV6-3 with TRBJ1-2; D gene ambiguous. The CDR3 has 17 amino acids. V was shortened by 2 bases and J by 2 bases, with 18 bases between the two germline ends. CDR1 is MNHEY, CDR2 SVGEGT, per germline.